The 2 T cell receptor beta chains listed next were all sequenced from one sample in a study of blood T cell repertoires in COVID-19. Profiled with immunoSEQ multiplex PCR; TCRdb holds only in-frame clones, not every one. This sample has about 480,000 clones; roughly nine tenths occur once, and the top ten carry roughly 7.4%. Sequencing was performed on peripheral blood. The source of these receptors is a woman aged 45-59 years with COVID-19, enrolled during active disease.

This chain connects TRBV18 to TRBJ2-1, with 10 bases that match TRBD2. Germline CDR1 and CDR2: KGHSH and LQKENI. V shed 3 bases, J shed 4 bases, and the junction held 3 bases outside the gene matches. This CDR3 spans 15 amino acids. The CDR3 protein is CASSPRTSGYNEQFF. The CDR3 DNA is TGTGCCAGCTCACCGCGGACTAGCGGATACAATGAGCAGTTCTTC.

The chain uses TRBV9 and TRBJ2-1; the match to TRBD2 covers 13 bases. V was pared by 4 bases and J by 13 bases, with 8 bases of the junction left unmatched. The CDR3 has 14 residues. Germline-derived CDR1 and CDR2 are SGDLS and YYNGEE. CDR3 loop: CASSSGGLAGTQFF. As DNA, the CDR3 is TGTGCCAGCAGCTCAGGGGGACTAGCGGGGACACAGTTCTTC.